These T cell receptor beta chains were read from a single sample in a study of T cells in localized non-small cell lung cancer. Clones were sequenced by immunoSEQ multiplex PCR, and TCRdb holds only the in-frame ones, with some missing. The sample includes 43,000 or so clones, 75% to 95% of them seen just once. The material sequenced was PBMCs, taken before any cancer treatment. These receptors originate from a woman aged 40 to 75 with stage II lung adenocarcinoma. The CDR3 runs from the conserved cysteine through the conserved F or W. A D gene is named only where the DNA matches it firmly. Clone sizes are given selectively: once, few, many, or a class where the clone is expanded.

.	TRBV28	TRBJ2-1	TRBD1	CASSSLRQGGLYNEQFF	TGTGCCAGCAGTTCTCTCCGACAGGGGGGGCTCTACAATGAGCAGTTCTTC
once	TRBV7-8	TRBJ1-5	.	CASSSLRQVRDQPQHF	TGTGCCAGCAGCTCCCTAAGACAGGTCCGGGATCAGCCCCAGCATTTT
.	TRBV19	TRBJ2-5	.	CASSIGTQSVDLETQYF	TGTGCCAGTAGTATCGGGACTCAAAGTGTGGATCTGGAGACCCAGTACTTC
.	TRBV6-4	TRBJ1-2	TRBD1	CASAVEQGTYGYTF	TGTGCCAGTGCAGTAGAACAGGGGACCTATGGCTACACCTTC
.	TRBV7-9	TRBJ2-7	.	CASGNLPDEQYF	TGTGCCAGCGGGAATCTACCCGACGAGCAGTACTTC
.	TRBV27	TRBJ2-3	TRBD1	CASRSPGQGKIHTQYF	TGTGCCAGCAGGAGCCCGGGACAGGGCAAAATACATACGCAGTATTTT
.	TRBV28	TRBJ1-1	.	CASSRGPMNTEAFF	TGTGCCAGCAGCCGGGGTCCCATGAACACTGAAGCTTTCTTT
.	TRBV7-9	TRBJ2-1	.	CASRSAINEQFF	TGTGCCAGCAGATCGGCGATCAATGAGCAGTTCTTC
.	TRBV28	TRBJ2-5	TRBD2	CASSLSVAGGQETQYF	TGTGCCAGCAGTCTCTCCGTGGCGGGGGGGCAGGAGACCCAGTACTTC
.	TRBV6-1	TRBJ2-3	TRBD2	CASSGTSDADTQYF	TGTGCCAGCAGTGGGACTAGCGATGCAGATACGCAGTATTTT
.	TRBV10-1	TRBJ2-1	TRBD1	CASSPVPTGDDEQFF	TGCGCCAGCAGTCCGGTTCCAACAGGGGATGATGAGCAGTTCTTC
.	TRBV10-1	TRBJ1-3	.	CASADFSGNTIYF	TGCGCCAGTGCCGATTTCTCTGGAAACACCATATATTTT
.	TRBV5-4	TRBJ1-1	TRBD1	CASSLPGQMNTEAFF	TGTGCCAGCAGCTTACCGGGACAGATGAACACTGAAGCTTTCTTT
once	TRBV11-2	TRBJ1-1	.	CASSWDSGTEAFF	TGTGCCAGCAGCTGGGATTCAGGGACTGAAGCTTTCTTT
.	TRBV7-8	TRBJ2-7	.	CASSSRGYYEQYF	TGTGCCAGCAGCTCTAGGGGATACTACGAGCAGTACTTC
.	TRBV6-1	TRBJ2-7	.	CASSETGIRSEQYF	TGTGCCAGCAGTGAAACAGGGATCCGGTCGGAGCAGTACTTC
.	TRBV10-3	TRBJ2-7	TRBD1	CAISEPGTGESYEQYF	TGTGCCATCAGTGAGCCTGGGACAGGGGAATCCTACGAGCAGTACTTC
once	TRBV28	TRBJ2-1	.	CASRGLDYNEQFF	TGTGCCAGCAGGGGGCTCGACTACAATGAGCAGTTCTTC
.	TRBV5-8	TRBJ1-2	TRBD1	CASSIGQGNYGYTF	TGTGCCAGCAGCATAGGACAGGGGAACTATGGCTACACCTTC
.	TRBV9	TRBJ2-5	.	CASSPRTAPETQYF	TGTGCCAGCAGCCCCCGGACTGCCCCAGAGACCCAGTACTTC
.	TRBV7-9	TRBJ2-3	.	CASSLVGGGTDTQYF	TGTGCCAGCAGCTTAGTTGGGGGAGGCACAGATACGCAGTATTTT
.	TRBV5-1	TRBJ2-3	.	CASSLWATDTQYF	TGCGCCAGCAGCTTGTGGGCCACAGATACGCAGTATTTT
.	TRBV18	TRBJ2-1	TRBD2	CASSPAGLPLNEQFF	TGTGCCAGCTCACCGGCGGGACTACCACTCAATGAGCAGTTCTTC
.	TRBV4-2	TRBJ1-4	.	CASSQEGRIGEKLFF	TGTGCCAGCAGCCAAGAGGGTAGAATCGGTGAAAAACTGTTTTTT
.	TRBV2	TRBJ2-1	TRBD2	CASSRTSGAYNEQFF	TGTGCCAGCAGTCGGACTAGCGGGGCCTACAATGAGCAGTTCTTC
.	TRBV5-3	TRBJ2-7	.	CASSLTGSYEQYF	TGTGCCAGCAGCTTGACAGGTTCCTACGAGCAGTACTTC
once	TRBV5-1	TRBJ1-2	.	CASRQENYGYTF	TGCGCCAGCAGACAGGAAAACTATGGCTACACCTTC
.	TRBV29-1	TRBJ2-7	TRBD1	CSVNARDSYEQYF	TGCAGCGTTAATGCCCGGGACAGCTACGAGCAGTACTTC
.	TRBV4-1	TRBJ1-2	TRBD1	CASSQDRTGIGYTF	TGCGCCAGCAGCCAAGACAGGACAGGGATTGGCTACACCTTC
few	TRBV5-4	TRBJ1-1	.	CASSLGTEAFF	TGTGCCAGCAGCTTAGGCACTGAAGCTTTCTTT
.	TRBV5-6	TRBJ2-7	.	CASSLAWASEQYF	TGTGCCAGCAGCTTGGCCTGGGCGAGTGAGCAGTACTTC
.	TRBV4-1	TRBJ1-1	TRBD1	CASHTWGQGDGAFF	TGCGCCAGCCATACCTGGGGACAGGGCGACGGAGCTTTCTTT
.	TRBV9	TRBJ1-2	.	CASSEDGGDNPNYGYTF	TGTGCCAGCAGCGAGGACGGAGGGGATAATCCTAACTATGGCTACACCTTC
.	TRBV5-8	TRBJ2-4	TRBD1	CASSFGTGDKNIQYF	TGTGCCAGCAGCTTTGGGACAGGGGACAAAAACATTCAGTACTTC
.	TRBV18	TRBJ1-2	.	CASSTEPLYGYTF	TGTGCCAGCTCGACCGAGCCCCTCTATGGCTACACCTTC
.	TRBV6-1	TRBJ2-7	TRBD2	CASSGGGTSGAYEQYF	TGTGCCAGCAGTGGAGGGGGAACTAGCGGAGCCTACGAGCAGTACTTC
once	TRBV2	TRBJ2-7	TRBD1	CASSPGTGFTWDSYEQYF	TGTGCCAGCAGTCCCGGGACAGGGTTCACTTGGGATTCCTACGAGCAGTACTTC
once	TRBV19	TRBJ2-5	.	CASSFAGSRETQYF	TGTGCCAGTAGTTTTGCAGGGAGCAGGGAGACCCAGTACTTC
.	TRBV29-1	TRBJ1-1	.	CSAMGPSNTEAFF	TGCAGCGCTATGGGACCTTCGAACACTGAAGCTTTCTTT
.	TRBV6-6	TRBJ2-2	.	CASSLLGGELFF	TGTGCCAGCAGCCTCCTAGGCGGGGAGCTGTTTTTT
.	TRBV9	TRBJ2-3	.	CASSVQVLASTDTQYF	TGTGCCAGCAGCGTTCAGGTATTGGCGAGCACAGATACGCAGTATTTT
.	TRBV9	TRBJ1-1	TRBD1	CASSPRTGRNTEAFF	TGTGCCAGCAGCCCTCGGACAGGGAGGAACACTGAAGCTTTCTTT
.	TRBV7-3	TRBJ2-3	TRBD1	CASSLTGDTQYF	TGTGCCAGCAGCTTGACAGGGGATACGCAGTATTTT
once	TRBV18	TRBJ2-3	TRBD2	CASSRTSGNTDTQYF	TGTGCCAGCTCACGGACTAGCGGAAATACAGATACGCAGTATTTT
.	TRBV5-1	TRBJ1-1	TRBD1	CASSLIPEGAGEAFF	TGCGCCAGCAGCTTGATCCCCGAGGGGGCAGGTGAAGCTTTCTTT
.	TRBV5-1	TRBJ1-1	.	CASSPGDTPNTEAFF	TGCGCCAGCAGCCCAGGGGACACCCCGAACACTGAAGCTTTCTTT